This T cell receptor beta chain was obtained from a study of STAT5B mutations in CD4+ large granular lymphocyte leukemia. The study, taken as a whole, reports: TRBV06-family usage was enriched in top patient clones (8/27) versus controls (2/35).

As to this clone: What it binds is unknown.

V lost 4 bases and J lost 4, with 11 bases in between. Germline-derived CDR1 and CDR2 are SEHNR and FQNEAQ (reference sequence). The CDR3 has 14 residues. Generated by immunoSEQ multiplex PCR, the TCRdb table keeps only in-frame clones and is missing some. The sample lists 30,000 to 35,000 clones; approximately 86% were seen once. The receptor was derived from a human donor in good health. The specimen was CD4+ T cells from blood buffy coats. This chain joins TRBV7-9 and TRBJ1-5; possibly TRBD1 for D (6 bases). The CDR3 loop reads CASSSLDRNQPQHF. The CDR3 region has the DNA TGTGCCAGCAGCTCCTTGGACAGAAATCAGCCCCAGCATTTT.